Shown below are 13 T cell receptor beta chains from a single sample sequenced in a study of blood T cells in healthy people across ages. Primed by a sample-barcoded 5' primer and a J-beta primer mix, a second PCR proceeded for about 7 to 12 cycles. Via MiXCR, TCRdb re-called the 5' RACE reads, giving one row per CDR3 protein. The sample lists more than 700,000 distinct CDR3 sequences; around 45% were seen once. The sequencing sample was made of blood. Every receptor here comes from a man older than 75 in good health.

CDR3 nucleotide sequence: TGTGCCAGCAGCTTAGGGGGGCTCGGCACTGAAGCTTTCTTT. Amino acids: CASSLGGLGTEAFF. This rearrangement joins TRBV7-9 to TRBJ1-1; D is possibly TRBD1 (6 bases). From germline, CDR1 is SEHNR and CDR2 FQNEAQ (reference sequence). The CDR3 contains 14 residues. V lost 1 base, J lost 4 bases, and 10 bases lay in between. Drawing the rest from reference TRBV7-9 and TRBJ1-1, the complete variable domain is DTGVSQNPRHKITKRGQNVTFRCDPISEHNRLYWYRQTLGQGPEFLTYFQNEAQLEKSRLLSDRFSAERPKGSFSTLEIQRTEQGDSAMYLCASSLGGLGTEAFFGQGTRLTVV.

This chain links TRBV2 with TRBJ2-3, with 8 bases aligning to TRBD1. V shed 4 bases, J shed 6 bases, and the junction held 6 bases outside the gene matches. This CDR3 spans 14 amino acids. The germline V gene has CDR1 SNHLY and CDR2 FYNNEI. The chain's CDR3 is CASSGGQGWDTQYF. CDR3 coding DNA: TGTGCCAGCAGTGGAGGACAGGGTTGGGATACGCAGTATTTT.

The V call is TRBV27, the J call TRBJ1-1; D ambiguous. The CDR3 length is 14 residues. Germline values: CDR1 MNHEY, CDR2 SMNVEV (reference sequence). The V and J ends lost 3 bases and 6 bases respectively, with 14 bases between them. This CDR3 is CASSFAGRVPEAFF. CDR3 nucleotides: TGTGCCAGCAGTTTTGCAGGACGGGTACCTGAAGCTTTCTTT.

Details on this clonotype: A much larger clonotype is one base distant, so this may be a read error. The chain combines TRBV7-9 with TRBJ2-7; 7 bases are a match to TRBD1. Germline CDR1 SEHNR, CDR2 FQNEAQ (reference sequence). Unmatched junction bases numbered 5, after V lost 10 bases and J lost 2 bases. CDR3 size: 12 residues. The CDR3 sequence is CAIYRGTYEQYF. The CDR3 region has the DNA TGTGCCATATACAGGGGCACCTACGAGCAGTACTTC.

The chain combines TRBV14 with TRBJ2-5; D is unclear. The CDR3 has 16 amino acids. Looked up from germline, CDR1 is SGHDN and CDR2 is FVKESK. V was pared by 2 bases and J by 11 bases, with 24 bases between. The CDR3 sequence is CASSQRRATQGGEQYF. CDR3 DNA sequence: TGTGCCAGCAGCCAAAGGCGAGCTACCCAAGGTGGTGAGCAGTACTTC.

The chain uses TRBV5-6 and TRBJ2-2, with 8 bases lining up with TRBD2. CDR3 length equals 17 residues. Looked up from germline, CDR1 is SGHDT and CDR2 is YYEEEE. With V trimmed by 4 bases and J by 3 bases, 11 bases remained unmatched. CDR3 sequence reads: CASSRGGMGTDTGELFF. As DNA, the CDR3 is TGTGCCAGCAGCCGGGGGGGCATGGGGACGGACACCGGGGAGCTGTTTTTT.

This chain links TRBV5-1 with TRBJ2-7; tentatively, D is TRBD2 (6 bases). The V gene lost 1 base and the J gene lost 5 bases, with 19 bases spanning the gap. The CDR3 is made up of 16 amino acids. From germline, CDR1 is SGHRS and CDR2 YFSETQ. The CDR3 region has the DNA TGCGCCAGCAGCTTGCCTTCGGGAGCGGAGGCCGACGAGCAGTACTTC. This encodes CASSLPSGAEADEQYF.

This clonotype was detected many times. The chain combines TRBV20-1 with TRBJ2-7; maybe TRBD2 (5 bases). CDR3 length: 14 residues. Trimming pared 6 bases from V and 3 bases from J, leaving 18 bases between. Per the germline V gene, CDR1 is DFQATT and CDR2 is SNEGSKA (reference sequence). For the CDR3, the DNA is TGCAGTGCCAGCCTCTCTAGCAAGGGCTACGAGCAGTACTTC. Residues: CSASLSSKGYEQYF.

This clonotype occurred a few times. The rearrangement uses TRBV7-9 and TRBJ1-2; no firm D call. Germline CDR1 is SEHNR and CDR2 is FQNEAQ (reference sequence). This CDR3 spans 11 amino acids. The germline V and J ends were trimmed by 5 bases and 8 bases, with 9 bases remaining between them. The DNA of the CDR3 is TGTGCCAGCAGCGATGGCATGGGCTACACCTTC. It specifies CASSDGMGYTF.

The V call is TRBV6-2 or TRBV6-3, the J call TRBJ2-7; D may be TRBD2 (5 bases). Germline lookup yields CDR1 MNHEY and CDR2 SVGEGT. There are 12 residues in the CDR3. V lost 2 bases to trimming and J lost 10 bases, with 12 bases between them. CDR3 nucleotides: TGTGCCAGCAGTTACGAGCAGAGGGCCCAGTACTTC. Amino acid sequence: CASSYEQRAQYF.

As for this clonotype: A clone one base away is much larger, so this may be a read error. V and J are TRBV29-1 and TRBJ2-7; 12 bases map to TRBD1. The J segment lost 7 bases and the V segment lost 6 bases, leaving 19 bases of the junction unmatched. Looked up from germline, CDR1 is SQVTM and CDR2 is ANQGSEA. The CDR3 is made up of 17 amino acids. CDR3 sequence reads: CSVEGAGTGGSYNEQYF. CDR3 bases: TGCAGCGTCGAGGGTGCCGGGACAGGGGGCAGCTACAATGAGCAGTACTTC.

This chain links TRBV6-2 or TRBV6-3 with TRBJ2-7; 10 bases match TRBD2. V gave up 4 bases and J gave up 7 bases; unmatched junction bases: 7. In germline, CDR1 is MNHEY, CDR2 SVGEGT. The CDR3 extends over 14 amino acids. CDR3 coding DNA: TGTGCCAGCAGTTCTCCCCTAGCGGGAGCTGAGCAGTACTTC. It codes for CASSSPLAGAEQYF.

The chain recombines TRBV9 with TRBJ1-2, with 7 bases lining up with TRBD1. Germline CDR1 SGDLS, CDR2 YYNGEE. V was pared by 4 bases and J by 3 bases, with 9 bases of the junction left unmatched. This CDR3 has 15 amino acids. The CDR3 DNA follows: TGTGCCAGCAGCACTCAACAGGGGCCCTACTATGGCTACACCTTC. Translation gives CASSTQQGPYYGYTF.